These 8 T cell receptor beta chains were sequenced from one sample in a study of T cell clonotyping in hematopoietic cell transplantation. Method: immunoSEQ multiplex PCR; TCRdb's copy keeps in-frame clones and lacks some. Of about 9,000 clones in the sample, approximately 79% were seen once. Sample time point: recipient sample about 28 days before transplant, after cytoreduction. This material consisted of peripheral blood mononuclear cells, taken before stem cell transplant. Source of these receptors: a man in his sixties with acute myeloid leukemia. Some clones in this sample may be carry-over from other donors' samples.

The CDR3 is CASSVDRGLAYEQYF. In DNA, the CDR3 is TGTGCCAGCAGCGTGGACAGGGGGCTAGCCTACGAGCAGTACTTC. The genes are TRBV5-4 and TRBJ2-7, with 11 bases identical to TRBD1. V gave up 4 bases and J gave up 2 bases; unmatched junction bases: 5. Per the germline V gene, CDR1 is SGHNT and CDR2 is YYREEE (reference sequence). This CDR3 comprises 15 residues.

This chain joins TRBV6-5 and TRBJ2-7; TRBD1 aligns across 10 bases. V shed 2 bases and J 2 bases; nucleotides not matched to a gene: 3. The CDR3 length is 15 residues. Germline lookup yields CDR1 MNHEY and CDR2 SVGAGI. CDR3 residues: CASSYRQGAAYEQYF. For the CDR3, the DNA is TGTGCCAGCAGTTACCGACAGGGGGCAGCCTACGAGCAGTACTTC.

The chain has TRBV30 and TRBJ1-6; D unresolved. The CDR3 is made up of 15 amino acids. V gave up 2 bases and J gave up 6 bases, with 14 bases separating them. CDR1 is GTSNPN and CDR2 is SVGIG in the germline V gene (reference sequence). The CDR3 loop reads CAWSRSGWINSPLHF. The CDR3 DNA is TGTGCCTGGAGTAGGTCAGGTTGGATTAATTCACCCCTCCACTTT.

CDR3 loop: CASTPTGPAREQYF. The CDR3 DNA reads as TGTGCCAGCACCCCGACGGGACCCGCCCGCGAGCAGTACTTC. The chain is built from TRBV5-8 and TRBJ2-7, with D perhaps being TRBD1 or TRBD2 (5 bases each). Looked up from germline, CDR1 is SGHTS and CDR2 is YDEGEE. This CDR3 has 14 residues. Trimming shortened V by 6 bases and J by 6 bases, and 19 bases separated the two germline ends.

This clone is judged medium-sized. The J gene is TRBJ2-7, the V gene TRBV30; D gene unclear. The germline V gene encodes CDR1 GTSNPN and CDR2 SVGIG (reference sequence). V was cut by 1 base and J by 2 bases, with 6 bases left in between. The CDR3 length is 12 residues. CDR3 DNA sequence: TGTGCCTGGAGTGCCCCCACCTACGAGCAGTACTTC. It is translated as CAWSAPTYEQYF.

The chain employs TRBV9 and TRBJ1-6, with 7 bases aligning to TRBD1. Per the germline V gene, CDR1 is SGDLS and CDR2 is YYNGEE. This CDR3 comprises 15 residues. V was clipped by 3 bases and J by 5 bases; unmatched bases: 5. The DNA for the CDR3 is TGTGCCAGCAGCGACCTGACAGGGAATAATTCACCCCTCCACTTT. Translated: CASSDLTGNNSPLHF. Full variable domain (remainder filled in from reference TRBV9 and TRBJ1-6): DSGVTQTPKHLITATGQRVTLRCSPRSGDLSVYWYQQSLDQGLQFLIQYYNGEERAKGNILERFSAQQFPDLHSELNLSSLELGDSALYFCASSDLTGNNSPLHFGNGTRLTVT.

V usage is TRBV2 and J usage is TRBJ2-5; D gene uncertain. V lost 4 bases and J 2 bases, leaving 14 bases between the germline ends. The CDR3 runs 15 residues. The germline gives CDR1 SNHLY, CDR2 FYNNEI. DNA for the CDR3: TGTGCCAGCAGTGTGGCCTCGGGTAGGCAAGAGACCCAGTACTTC. Protein sequence: CASSVASGRQETQYF.

The genes are TRBV2 and TRBJ2-1; D may be TRBD2 (6 bases). Germline CDR1 is SNHLY and CDR2 is FYNNEI. The CDR3 length is 16 residues. With 1 base removed from V and 7 bases from J, the gap between germline ends came to 17 bases. CDR3 region: CASSEERLEGNNEQFF. CDR3 bases: TGTGCCAGCAGTGAAGAGCGACTAGAGGGCAATAATGAGCAGTTCTTC.